The 10 T cell receptor beta chains below all came from one sample that was sequenced in a study of blood T cell repertoires in COVID-19. The protocol was immunoSEQ multiplex PCR, while the TCRdb copy is restricted to in-frame clones and leaves out a portion. The data contain about 220,000 clones, about 80% of them singletons. The sample consisted of peripheral blood. Receptors originate from a woman aged 55-70 years with acute or convalescent COVID-19.

The V and J genes are TRBV12-3 or TRBV12-4 and TRBJ2-7, with TRBD2 identical over 7 bases. V dropped 2 bases and J dropped 2; count of bases not matched to a gene: 0. The CDR3 covers 13 residues. CDR3 in DNA: TGTGCCAGCAGTTTAAGCGGGGCCTACGAGCAGTACTTC. Translation gives CASSLSGAYEQYF.

This chain uses TRBV3-1 (or the pseudogene TRBV3-2) with TRBJ1-5; 7 nucleotides line up with TRBD1. The length of the CDR3 is 15 residues. Losses at the gene ends were 1 base for V and 9 bases for J; bases not matched to a gene: 9. Germline loops: CDR1 LGHDT, CDR2 YNNKEL (reference sequence). CDR3 in DNA: TGTGCCAGCAGCCAAGGGGGACAGTCCCCGGGGCCCCAGCATTTT. Protein product: CASSQGGQSPGPQHF.

The chain couples TRBV6-5 to TRBJ2-7; the match to TRBD1 covers 9 bases. This CDR3 has 15 amino acids. Per the germline V gene, CDR1 is MNHEY and CDR2 is SVGAGI. The V and J ends lost 6 bases and 7 bases, in that order; junction bases with no gene match: 13. Here the CDR3 DNA reads TGTGCCAGCAGGGCTTACGGGACAGGGTCGGAGGAGCAGTACTTC. It yields the protein CASRAYGTGSEEQYF.

The chain combines TRBV30 with TRBJ1-2; D is unclear. Trimming took 5 bases from V and 3 from J, leaving 13 bases between them. This CDR3 has 13 residues. CDR1 and CDR2 (germline): GTSNPN, SVGIG (reference sequence). In DNA, the CDR3 is TGTGCCTGGTGTGCGAGGGTTGACTATGGCTACACCTTC. Amino acids: CAWCARVDYGYTF.

The chain couples TRBV2 to TRBJ1-1; 8 bases fit TRBD1. This CDR3 region has 14 residues. Germline loops: CDR1 SNHLY, CDR2 FYNNEI. V lost 6 bases, J lost 5 bases, and 8 bases stayed unmatched. DNA of the CDR3: TGTGCCAGCAGCCCGGACAGGGCGAGGACTGAAGCTTTCTTT. It is translated as CASSPDRARTEAFF.

The chain is built from TRBV6-6 and TRBJ1-1; a possible D gene is TRBD1 (5 bases). V gave up 6 bases and J gave up 1 base, with 12 bases separating them. The CDR3 runs to 14 residues. Germline V gene data show CDR1 as MNHNY and CDR2 as SVGAGI (reference sequence). The CDR3 DNA sequence: TGTGCCAGCAGGCCCGGGACTTCGAACACTGAAGCTTTCTTT. Its protein is CASRPGTSNTEAFF.

This clone was found once. This chain connects TRBV5-1 to TRBJ2-5; 8 nucleotides align to TRBD2. Trimming at V came to 4 bases and at J to 4 bases, leaving 6 bases not matched to a gene. The CDR3 runs to 14 residues. Germline V gene sequence: CDR1 SGHRS, CDR2 YFSETQ. The DNA of the CDR3 is TGCGCCAGCAGCCAACAGAGCGGGGGAGAGACCCAGTACTTC. Translating gives CASSQQSGGETQYF.

The chain employs TRBV3-1 (or the pseudogene TRBV3-2) and TRBJ2-4; 7 bases are shared with TRBD2. Germline values: CDR1 LGHDT, CDR2 YNNKEL (reference sequence). The length of the CDR3 is 15 residues. The ends lost 5 bases at V and 1 base at J; junction bases unmatched: 5. The chain's CDR3 is CASSNPRGAKNIQYF. CDR3 nucleotides: TGTGCCAGCAGCAATCCGCGGGGGGCCAAAAACATTCAGTACTTC.

This chain links TRBV2 with TRBJ1-5; D gene unclear. The CDR3 spans 13 residues. Germline lookup yields CDR1 SNHLY and CDR2 FYNNEI. Trimming removed 6 bases from V and 1 base from J, with 7 bases in between. CDR3 protein: CASRGRSNQPQHF. The CDR3 bases are TGTGCCAGCAGGGGGAGGAGCAATCAGCCCCAGCATTTT.

The J gene is TRBJ2-5, the V gene TRBV5-6, with 7 positions matching TRBD2. After removal of 0 bases from V and 4 bases from J, the junction contained 3 bases not matched to a gene. Germline-derived CDR1 and CDR2 are SGHDT and YYEEEE. The CDR3 contains 14 residues. The CDR3 coding sequence is TGTGCCAGCAGCTTGGGCGGGGGAAGAGAGACCCAGTACTTC. Translated: CASSLGGGRETQYF. Looking up the rest from reference TRBV5-6 and TRBJ2-5 gives the full variable domain: DAGVTQSPTHLIKTRGQQVTLRCSPKSGHDTVSWYQQALGQGPQFIFQYYEEEERQRGNFPDRFSGHQFPNYSSELNVNALLLGDSALYLCASSLGGGRETQYFGPGTRLLVL.